These T cell receptor beta chains were read from a single sample in a study of cytomegalovirus exposure and HLA in healthy donors. Generated by immunoSEQ multiplex PCR, the TCRdb table keeps only in-frame clones and is missing some. The sample has about 140,000 clones, 60% to 75% seen once. The sequenced sample was PBMCs. Receptor source: a human donor in good health. CDR3s include the opening cysteine and the closing phenylalanine or tryptophan. The order of the fields is clone size, J gene, V gene, D gene, CDR3 DNA, CDR3 protein. D genes are given only for firm matches. Size tells how often a clone was seen (once, few, many) or the class of an expanded clone, and some rows leave it out.

clone_size: NA; j_call: TRBJ1-2; v_call: TRBV19; d_call: TRBD1; cdr3_nt: TGTGCCAGTAGTATAAGGGGACAGGCCGGCTACACCTTC; cdr3_aa: CASSIRGQAGYTF
clone_size: NA; j_call: TRBJ2-1; v_call: TRBV5-1; d_call: TRBD2; cdr3_nt: TGCGCCAGCAGCTTGGCCCAACTAGCGGGTTACAATGAGCAGTTCTTC; cdr3_aa: CASSLAQLAGYNEQFF
clone_size: few; j_call: TRBJ2-1; v_call: TRBV11-3; d_call: NA; cdr3_nt: TGTGCCAGCAGCTTAGATGGGAGGCGCGACAATGAGCAGTTCTTC; cdr3_aa: CASSLDGRRDNEQFF
clone_size: NA; j_call: TRBJ2-3; v_call: TRBV4-3; d_call: TRBD2; cdr3_nt: TGCGCCAGCAGCCAAGAGAGCTGGGGGGGGTCTGGAGATACGCAGTATTTT; cdr3_aa: CASSQESWGGSGDTQYF
clone_size: NA; j_call: TRBJ2-5; v_call: TRBV13; d_call: TRBD2; cdr3_nt: TGTGCCAGCAGCTATAGCGGGAGGGCCTATGAGACCCAGTACTTC; cdr3_aa: CASSYSGRAYETQYF
clone_size: NA; j_call: TRBJ2-1; v_call: TRBV11-3; d_call: TRBD2; cdr3_nt: TGTGCCAGCAGCTTAGGGGTCCTAGCGGGTCACAATGAGCAGTTCTTC; cdr3_aa: CASSLGVLAGHNEQFF
clone_size: once; j_call: TRBJ1-4; v_call: TRBV7-3; d_call: NA; cdr3_nt: TGTGCCAGCAGCCCTAAACCTGGGGGGGAACTGTTTTTT; cdr3_aa: CASSPKPGGELFF
clone_size: NA; j_call: TRBJ2-1; v_call: TRBV9; d_call: TRBD2; cdr3_nt: TGTGCCAGCAGCGTAGGACTAGCGGACAACAATGAGCAGTTCTTC; cdr3_aa: CASSVGLADNNEQFF
clone_size: once; j_call: TRBJ2-7; v_call: TRBV19; d_call: NA; cdr3_nt: TGTGCCAGTAGTATTCAGGGAAGGGGAGGCGAGCAGTACTTC; cdr3_aa: CASSIQGRGGEQYF
clone_size: NA; j_call: TRBJ1-5; v_call: TRBV19; d_call: NA; cdr3_nt: TGTGCCAGTAGTATCTTTGGGGGCGAAAGGCAGCCCCAGCATTTT; cdr3_aa: CASSIFGGERQPQHF
clone_size: NA; j_call: TRBJ2-1; v_call: TRBV11-3; d_call: TRBD2; cdr3_nt: TGTGCCAGCAGCTTAGACCTAGCGGGAGGCTATGAGCAGTTCTTC; cdr3_aa: CASSLDLAGGYEQFF
clone_size: NA; j_call: TRBJ2-1; v_call: TRBV5-1; d_call: TRBD2; cdr3_nt: TGCGCCAGCAGCTTTGGACCGGGACTAGCGGATTACAATGAGCAGTTCTTC; cdr3_aa: CASSFGPGLADYNEQFF
clone_size: NA; j_call: TRBJ2-1; v_call: TRBV9; d_call: TRBD2; cdr3_nt: TGTGCCAGCAGCCCCAGGACTAGCGTGAACAATGAGCAGTTCTTC; cdr3_aa: CASSPRTSVNNEQFF
clone_size: NA; j_call: TRBJ2-7; v_call: TRBV28; d_call: TRBD2; cdr3_nt: TGTGCCAGCAGGGGGTCAAGCGGGAGGGCCTACGAGCAGTACTTC; cdr3_aa: CASRGSSGRAYEQYF
clone_size: NA; j_call: TRBJ2-5; v_call: TRBV7-9; d_call: TRBD2; cdr3_nt: TGTGCCAGCAGCTCCTTAAGCGGGAGGGAGACCCAGTACTTC; cdr3_aa: CASSSLSGRETQYF
clone_size: NA; j_call: TRBJ2-1; v_call: TRBV9; d_call: NA; cdr3_nt: TGTGCCAGCAGCGTAGGAGGGTCGGGAGTAGGCAATGAGCAGTTCTTC; cdr3_aa: CASSVGGSGVGNEQFF
clone_size: NA; j_call: TRBJ1-6; v_call: TRBV9; d_call: TRBD1; cdr3_nt: TGTGCCAGCAGCGTAGAAGGGGGCGGATCACCCCTCCACTTT; cdr3_aa: CASSVEGGGSPLHF
clone_size: NA; j_call: TRBJ2-5; v_call: TRBV10-1; d_call: TRBD2; cdr3_nt: TGCGCCAGCAGTGAGGGAGAGGGACTAGCGGGAGGAGAAGAGACCCAGTACTTC; cdr3_aa: CASSEGEGLAGGEETQYF
clone_size: few; j_call: TRBJ2-3; v_call: TRBV18; d_call: TRBD1; cdr3_nt: TGTGCCAGCGGGACAGGGGGCGGTACGCAGTATTTT; cdr3_aa: CASGTGGGTQYF
clone_size: few; j_call: TRBJ1-4; v_call: TRBV4-1; d_call: NA; cdr3_nt: TGCGCCAGCAGCCAAGTTATGACAGATAATGAAAAACTGTTTTTT; cdr3_aa: CASSQVMTDNEKLFF
clone_size: NA; j_call: TRBJ2-1; v_call: TRBV28; d_call: TRBD1; cdr3_nt: TGTGCCAGCAGTCTAGCCGGGACAGGGACGAATGAGCAGTTCTTC; cdr3_aa: CASSLAGTGTNEQFF
clone_size: NA; j_call: TRBJ2-5; v_call: TRBV7-9; d_call: TRBD2; cdr3_nt: TGTGCCAGCAGCTTGGGACGGGGGGGAGAGACCCAGTACTTC; cdr3_aa: CASSLGRGGETQYF
clone_size: few; j_call: TRBJ2-7; v_call: TRBV15; d_call: NA; cdr3_nt: TGTGCCACCAGCCCCCGGGGGACCGGACAGTACTTC; cdr3_aa: CATSPRGTGQYF
clone_size: NA; j_call: TRBJ1-2; v_call: TRBV28; d_call: NA; cdr3_nt: TGTGCCAGCAGTTTATACGGGGGGGGAAATGGCTACACCTTC; cdr3_aa: CASSLYGGGNGYTF
clone_size: NA; j_call: TRBJ2-1; v_call: TRBV4-1; d_call: TRBD2; cdr3_nt: TGCGCCAGCAGCCCCCCGGGGGGGGGCGCCTCCTACAATGAGCAGTTCTTC; cdr3_aa: CASSPPGGGASYNEQFF